These 29 T cell receptor beta chains originate from one sample sequenced in a study of blood T cells in healthy people across ages. A second PCR of about 7 to 12 cycles used a sample-barcoded 5' primer and a J-beta primer mix. MiXCR, run by TCRdb on the 5' RACE reads, gives a single entry per CDR3 protein. The sample shows roughly 1 million distinct CDR3 sequences, around 25% of them seen only once. The sample also formed part of further work on T cells of mothers and their children.

Specimen: blood. The receptors were sampled from a girl aged 2-10 years in good health.

There are a few counts of this clonotype. The chain recombines TRBV4-1 with TRBJ2-5; 7 positions agree with TRBD1. The CDR3 spans 13 residues. Germline V lookup: CDR1 MGHRA, CDR2 YSYEKL. V lost 3 bases, J lost 4 bases, and 2 bases stayed unmatched. The DNA of the CDR3 is TGCGCCAGCAGCCAGCCAGGGGGAGAGACCCAGTACTTC. This translates into CASSQPGGETQYF.

Only a few counts were recorded for this clonotype. The chain uses TRBV7-9 and TRBJ2-7, with a possible D match to TRBD2 (6 bases). V was cut by 5 bases and J by 5 bases, with 13 bases left in between. The germline V gene has CDR1 SEHNR and CDR2 FQNEAQ (reference sequence). The CDR3 runs to 13 residues. CDR3 in amino acids: CASSPRLVNEQYF. Written as DNA, the CDR3 is TGTGCCAGCAGCCCCCGACTAGTAAACGAGCAGTACTTC.

This clonotype has only a few counts. The V call is TRBV28, the J call TRBJ2-7; D ambiguous. Germline V gene data show CDR1 as MDHEN and CDR2 as SYDVKM. The CDR3 consists of 14 residues. Trimming removed 3 bases from V and 7 bases from J, with 16 bases in between. In nucleotides, the CDR3 is TGTGCCAGCAGTTTGAACTTAGGCTGGTCGGAGCAGTACTTC. It specifies CASSLNLGWSEQYF.

This clonotype came up a few times. The chain joins TRBV28 to TRBJ1-2; D unresolved. Germline CDR1 reads MDHEN; CDR2 reads SYDVKM. The CDR3 runs 17 residues. V lost 7 bases to trimming and J lost 1 base, with 22 bases between them. The CDR3 DNA reads as TGTGCCAGCACCACCTCCTATATAAGACGGTTTAACTATGGCTACACCTTC. This sequence encodes CASTTSYIRRFNYGYTF.

This clonotype has only a few counts. Sequence at one end of the junction differs from germline and may be a read error. The chain joins TRBV28 to TRBJ2-7; D possibly corresponds to TRBD2 (6 bases). Germline V CDR1 and CDR2: MDHEN, SYDVKM. The CDR3 length is 15 residues. This CDR3 is CTSSSLSGGGYEQYF. As DNA, the CDR3 is TGTACCAGCAGTTCCCTTTCCGGGGGTGGCTACGAGCAGTACTTC.

The chain recombines TRBV2 with TRBJ2-1; tentative D call: TRBD1 (6 bases). CDR3 length: 13 amino acids. Germline V gene sequence: CDR1 SNHLY, CDR2 FYNNEI. The germline V and J ends were trimmed by 5 bases and 10 bases, with 15 bases remaining between them. This chain's CDR3 is CASSLISGGEQFF. The CDR3 DNA is TGTGCCAGCAGTCTTATTAGTGGGGGCGAGCAGTTCTTC.

This clonotype occurred a few times. V gene TRBV4-3 combines with J gene TRBJ1-2, with 9 nucleotides matching TRBD1. V lost 1 base, J lost 8 bases, and 8 bases stayed unmatched. Germline V gene sequence: CDR1 LGHNA, CDR2 YSLEER. This CDR3 comprises 15 residues. CDR3 amino acids: CASSQADRGSEGYTF. DNA of the CDR3: TGCGCCAGCAGCCAAGCAGACAGGGGGTCAGAAGGCTACACCTTC.

The V gene is TRBV28, the J gene TRBJ2-7; tentatively, D is TRBD2 (5 bases). V lost 3 bases and J lost 4, with 16 bases in between. The CDR3 sequence is 15 residues long. The germline gives CDR1 MDHEN, CDR2 SYDVKM. The CDR3 coding sequence is TGTGCCAGCAGTTTGACCGGCCCCTGGGAGTACGAGCAGTACTTC. Its translation is CASSLTGPWEYEQYF.

J is TRBJ2-7 and V is TRBV27; the D is unclear. In germline, CDR1 is MNHEY, CDR2 SMNVEV (reference sequence). Trimming removed 4 bases from V and 5 bases from J, with 6 bases in between. The CDR3 contains 11 residues. The CDR3 protein is CASSYKHEQYF. The CDR3 DNA reads as TGTGCCAGCAGTTATAAACACGAGCAGTACTTC.

V usage is TRBV7-9 and J usage is TRBJ2-1; D possibly corresponds to TRBD1 (6 bases). CDR1 and CDR2 from the germline V gene are SEHNR and FQNEAQ (reference sequence). The germline V and J ends were trimmed by 3 bases and 0 bases, with 9 bases remaining between them. The CDR3 is made up of 15 amino acids. The CDR3 reads CASSLKGVSYNEQFF. The CDR3 bases are TGTGCCAGCAGCTTGAAGGGGGTCTCCTACAATGAGCAGTTCTTC. The complete variable domain, with remaining parts taken from reference TRBV7-9 and TRBJ2-1, reads DTGVSQNPRHKITKRGQNVTFRCDPISEHNRLYWYRQTLGQGPEFLTYFQNEAQLEKSRLLSDRFSAERPKGSFSTLEIQRTEQGDSAMYLCASSLKGVSYNEQFFGPGTRLTVL.

J is TRBJ2-1 and V is TRBV11-1; 11 positions agree with TRBD2. V lost 3 bases and J lost 6; bases outside the gene matches: 4. The CDR3 is 15 amino acids. Germline CDR1 SGHAT, CDR2 FQDESV (reference sequence). For the CDR3, the DNA is TGTGCCAGCAGCTTCACTAGCGGGAGTACCAATGAGCAGTTCTTC. It encodes CASSFTSGSTNEQFF.

This clonotype came up once. The chain is built from TRBV7-8 and TRBJ2-2, with D perhaps TRBD1 (6 bases). Trimming removed 4 bases from V and 3 bases from J, with 18 bases in between. CDR1 and CDR2 (germline): SGHVS, FQNEAQ. CDR3 length: 17 residues. DNA of the CDR3: TGTGCCAGCAGCTGGCCCAAGGGGGATGTAGACACCGGGGAGCTGTTTTTT. Protein product: CASSWPKGDVDTGELFF.

This clonotype was observed a few times. V is TRBV2 and J is TRBJ1-1; the match to TRBD1 covers 9 bases. There are 18 residues in the CDR3. Germline V lookup: CDR1 SNHLY, CDR2 FYNNEI. Trimming at V came to 5 bases and at J to 1 base, leaving 14 bases not matched to a gene. CDR3 DNA sequence: TGTGCCAGCAGTCATAAAGCACAGGGGGCGGAGTGGAACACTGAAGCTTTCTTT. Translation: CASSHKAQGAEWNTEAFF.

This clonotype was counted only a few times. The chain links TRBV14 to TRBJ2-7, with 8 bases that match TRBD2. There are 15 residues in the CDR3. The germline CDR1 and CDR2 sequences are SGHDN and FVKESK. The V and J ends lost 2 bases and 4 bases, in that order; junction bases with no gene match: 7. CDR3 protein: CASSQPGLGVYEQYF. In DNA, the CDR3 is TGTGCCAGCAGCCAACCGGGACTAGGGGTTTACGAGCAGTACTTC.

The V gene is TRBV3-1, the J gene TRBJ1-3, with D tentatively TRBD1 (6 bases). CDR3 size: 15 residues. CDR1 and CDR2 (germline): LGHDT, YNNKEL (reference sequence). The germline V and J ends were trimmed by 4 bases and 0 bases, with 10 bases remaining between them. CDR3 bases: TGTGCCAGCAGCCCGGGGGCCTCCTCTGGAAACACCATATATTTT. Its protein is CASSPGASSGNTIYF.

The table lists this clonotype with a few counts. The genes are TRBV15 and TRBJ1-2; D possibly corresponds to TRBD1 (6 bases). Looked up from germline, CDR1 is LNHNV and CDR2 is YYDKDF (reference sequence). V was clipped by 3 bases and J by 6 bases, with 17 bases between them. This CDR3 is built from 15 residues. CDR3: CATSSVPTGSDGYTF. The CDR3 DNA reads TGTGCCACCAGCAGCGTACCTACAGGGTCGGATGGCTACACCTTC.

J is TRBJ2-1 and V is TRBV4-3; D might be TRBD2 (5 bases). Trimming removed 0 bases from V and 4 bases from J, with 10 bases in between. The CDR3 covers 15 residues. CDR1 and CDR2 from the germline V gene are LGHNA and YSLEER. CDR3 loop: CASSQDSSGYNEQFF. The CDR3 DNA follows: TGCGCCAGCAGCCAAGATTCCAGCGGTTACAATGAGCAGTTCTTC.

This clonotype was detected ten times or more. The CDR3 nucleotides are TGTGCCAGCAGCTCCCCAAGCCACTTGTTGCAATCGGAGGTCACTGAAGCTTTCTTT. Translated, it gives CASSSPSHLLQSEVTEAFF. This chain joins TRBV7-8 and TRBJ1-1; unclear D gene. Germline V gene data show CDR1 as SGHVS and CDR2 as FQNEAQ. This CDR3 is built from 19 residues. V gave up 4 bases and J gave up 4 bases, with 28 bases separating them.

The chain is built from TRBV7-9 and TRBJ2-1; TRBD2 is a possible D gene (5 bases). The CDR3 covers 15 residues. CDR1 SEHNR and CDR2 FQNEAQ come from the germline V gene (reference sequence). V lost 5 bases, J lost 6 bases, and 17 bases lay in between. CDR3 nucleotide sequence: TGTGCCAGCAGCCACCGGGATGCCAGAGGCAATGAGCAGTTCTTC. Protein product: CASSHRDARGNEQFF.

In its sample, this clonotype was seen many times. CDR3 DNA sequence: TGTGCCAGCAGCCAAGATGCGGAAACCAGAGCTTTCTTT. It specifies CASSQDAETRAFF. V gene TRBV3-1 combines with J gene TRBJ1-1; D gene unclear. V lost 0 bases and J lost 10, with 12 bases in between. Germline values: CDR1 LGHDT, CDR2 YNNKEL (reference sequence). This CDR3 has 13 amino acids. The whole variable domain, remainder taken from reference TRBV3-1 and TRBJ1-1, is DTAVSQTPKYLVTQMGNDKSIKCEQNLGHDTMYWYKQDSKKFLKIMFSYNNKELIINETVPNRFSPKSPDKAHLNLHINSLELGDSAVYFCASSQDAETRAFFGQGTRLTVV.

This sequence joins TRBV12-3 or TRBV12-4 and TRBJ1-2; no reliable D call. CDR3 length: 13 residues. With 6 bases removed from V and 8 bases from J, the gap between germline ends came to 16 bases. As DNA, the CDR3 is TGTGCCAGCAGCCCCGCGCATTTGGGGGGCTACACCTTC. It translates to CASSPAHLGGYTF.

The chain joins TRBV6-5 to TRBJ2-5; D uncertain. The closer fit of TRBJ2-1 to the DNA end suggests the J call may be wrong. CDR1 and CDR2 (germline): MNHEY, SVGAGI. The CDR3 runs 13 residues. The CDR3 coding sequence is TGTGCCAGCAGAGGACGATTAGGGAATGAGCAGTTCTTC. This translates into CASRGRLGNEQFF.

The chain uses TRBV21-1 and TRBJ2-5. TRBV21-1 is a recognized pseudogene. The CDR3 consists of 9 residues. The CDR3 DNA sequence: TGTGCCCCCAAAGAGACCCAGTACTTC. Protein product: CAPKETQYF.

The chain uses TRBV10-3 and TRBJ2-5, with 8 bases lining up with TRBD1. Looked up from germline, CDR1 is ENHRY and CDR2 is SYGVKD. This CDR3 has 15 amino acids. V trimming: 0 bases; J trimming: 3 bases; junction bases outside the gene matches: 3. CDR3 coding DNA: TGTGCCATCAGTGAGTCGCCGACAGGGGAAGAGACCCAGTACTTC. This codes for CAISESPTGEETQYF.

CDR3 nucleotides: TGCGCCAGCAGCTTCTCCGGGACAGGGGGTCTGGAGCAGTTCTTC. Its protein product is CASSFSGTGGLEQFF. The V and J genes are TRBV5-1 and TRBJ2-5, with 11 bases matching TRBD1. The J call is uncertain, as TRBJ2-1 better fits the DNA end. From germline, CDR1 is SGHRS and CDR2 YFSETQ. This CDR3 region has 15 residues.

This chain connects TRBV5-1 to TRBJ1-1; a possible D gene is TRBD1 (6 bases). Per germline, CDR1 SGHRS and CDR2 YFSETQ. The CDR3 is 15 residues long. Trimming pared 4 bases from V and 2 bases from J, leaving 15 bases between. The CDR3 region is CASSATGHANTEAFF. The CDR3 region has the DNA TGCGCCAGCAGCGCGACGGGACACGCCAACACTGAAGCTTTCTTT.

CDR3 sequence (DNA): TGCGCCAGCAGCTTGTCTACGGCAGGCTACAACTATGGCTACACCTTC. This gives the protein CASSLSTAGYNYGYTF. The V and J genes are TRBV5-1 and TRBJ1-2; D gene unclear. CDR1 SGHRS and CDR2 YFSETQ come from the germline V gene. V was cut by 1 base and J by 2 bases, with 15 bases left in between. The CDR3 runs 16 residues.

This clonotype was detected only a few times. The chain uses TRBV9 and TRBJ1-2, with TRBD1 identical over 7 bases. V shed 4 bases and J 6 bases; nucleotides not matched to a gene: 12. The germline V gene has CDR1 SGDLS and CDR2 YYNGEE. The length of the CDR3 is 15 residues. The CDR3 reads CASSLRQGYVDGYTF. CDR3 nucleotides: TGTGCCAGCAGCTTAAGACAGGGCTATGTGGATGGCTACACCTTC.

This clonotype was counted between two and nine times. The CDR3 is CATQKTREDYEQYF. The CDR3 region has the DNA TGTGCCACCCAAAAGACAAGGGAGGACTACGAGCAGTACTTC. This rearrangement joins TRBV2 to TRBJ2-7, with D possibly TRBD2 on 6 matching bases. CDR1 and CDR2 from the germline V gene are SNHLY and FYNNEI. The CDR3 has 14 residues. Trimming removed 10 bases from V and 3 bases from J, with 19 bases in between.